The 14 T cell receptor beta chains listed next were all sequenced from one sample in a study of cytomegalovirus exposure and HLA in healthy donors. Some clones are missing from TCRdb's copy, which holds only in-frame ones; the method was immunoSEQ multiplex PCR. This table holds under 200,000 clones, around 96% found once. Input material: PBMCs. These receptors were taken from a young woman in good health and CMV-seronegative.

The rearrangement joins TRBV11-2 to TRBJ1-1; the match to TRBD1 covers 8 bases. The CDR3 has 16 residues. The germline gives CDR1 SGHAT, CDR2 FQNNGV. After removal of 2 bases from V and 0 bases from J, the junction contained 5 bases not matched to a gene. CDR3 protein: CASSLSPTGVNTEAFF. DNA for the CDR3: TGTGCCAGCAGCTTAAGCCCGACAGGGGTGAACACTGAAGCTTTCTTT.

This clone has just one count. This chain joins TRBV5-6 and TRBJ2-7; D is perhaps TRBD2 (6 bases). CDR1 is SGHDT and CDR2 is YYEEEE in the germline V gene. Trimming took off 4 bases at V and 4 bases at J, with 21 bases between the two ends. This CDR3 is 16 amino acids long. The CDR3: CASSLGTSGRWYEQYF. The CDR3 nucleotides read TGTGCCAGCAGCCTCGGGACTTCTGGACGATGGTACGAGCAGTACTTC.

V and J are TRBV15 and TRBJ1-5; a weak D match, TRBD1 (6 bases). Germline lookup yields CDR1 LNHNV and CDR2 YYDKDF (reference sequence). V was trimmed by 5 bases and J by 2 bases, leaving 13 bases between them. The CDR3 has 15 residues. CDR3 sequence: CATSLRGGGNQPQHF. In DNA form, the CDR3 reads TGTGCCACCAGCTTAAGAGGGGGGGGCAATCAGCCCCAGCATTTT.

The rearrangement links TRBV6-5 to TRBJ1-1, with D hard to call. Germline CDR1 MNHEY, CDR2 SVGAGI. V was trimmed by 6 bases and J by 1 base, leaving 9 bases between them. This CDR3 has 13 amino acids. The CDR3 loop reads CASRLNSNTEAFF. In DNA, the CDR3 is TGTGCCAGCAGACTAAACTCGAACACTGAAGCTTTCTTT.

The rearrangement uses TRBV9 and TRBJ2-3; perhaps TRBD2 as D (7 bases). Germline V gives CDR1 SGDLS, CDR2 YYNGEE. Trimming removed 3 bases at V and 3 bases at J, with 17 bases between. The CDR3 covers 16 residues. This chain's CDR3 is CASSADPRGGTDTQYF. DNA for the CDR3: TGTGCCAGCAGCGCGGACCCCAGGGGAGGGACAGATACGCAGTATTTT.

The chain has TRBV7-2 and TRBJ2-3; D gene unclear. The CDR3 has 14 residues. CDR1 is SGHTA and CDR2 is FQGNSA in the germline V gene. Trimming cost V 4 bases and J 0 bases, with 8 bases left between them. The CDR3 DNA reads as TGTGCCAGCAGCTGGGCCACTAGCACAGATACGCAGTATTTT. It is translated as CASSWATSTDTQYF.

The genes are TRBV5-6 and TRBJ2-7, with TRBD1 matching over 7 bases. The CDR3 extends over 12 amino acids. V lost 4 bases, J lost 7 bases, and 5 bases stayed unmatched. Germline V gives CDR1 SGHDT, CDR2 YYEEEE. The CDR3, as DNA: TGTGCCAGCAGCCCGGGGACAGAGGAGCAGTACTTC. It encodes CASSPGTEEQYF. Based on the CDR3 plus reference TRBV5-6 and TRBJ2-7, the full variable domain is DAGVTQSPTHLIKTRGQQVTLRCSPKSGHDTVSWYQQALGQGPQFIFQYYEEEERQRGNFPDRFSGHQFPNYSSELNVNALLLGDSALYLCASSPGTEEQYFGPGTRLTVT.

This chain connects TRBV19 to TRBJ1-2; D is possibly TRBD1 (6 bases). Germline loops: CDR1 LNHDA, CDR2 SQIVND (reference sequence). CDR3 length: 14 amino acids. Trimming removed 3 bases from V and 4 bases from J, with 12 bases in between. The CDR3 region has the DNA TGTGCCAGTAGTATTGGGGGCCCCGGCTATGGCTACACCTTC. This codes for CASSIGGPGYGYTF. Full variable domain (rest looked up from reference TRBV19 and TRBJ1-2): DGGITQSPKYLFRKEGQNVTLSCEQNLNHDAMYWYRQDPGQGLRLIYYSQIVNDFQKGDIAEGYSVSREKKESFPLTVTSAQKNPTAFYLCASSIGGPGYGYTFGSGTRLTVV.

The J gene is TRBJ2-1, the V gene TRBV4-3; D may be TRBD2 (6 bases). V was clipped by 5 bases and J by 2 bases, with 13 bases between them. Germline V gene sequence: CDR1 LGHNA, CDR2 YSLEER. CDR3 length: 15 residues. The CDR3 loop is CASSEGLDTYNEQFF. Written as DNA, the CDR3 is TGCGCCAGCAGCGAGGGACTCGATACCTACAATGAGCAGTTCTTC.

This chain uses TRBV4-3 with TRBJ2-5, with 7 bases fitting TRBD2. The trim removed 3 bases at V and 6 bases at J, leaving 10 bases unmatched. CDR3 length equals 15 residues. The germline CDR1 and CDR2 sequences are LGHNA and YSLEER. The chain's CDR3 is CASSQGGLGAKTQYF. CDR3 DNA: TGCGCCAGCAGCCAGGGAGGGTTGGGCGCAAAGACCCAGTACTTC.

This clone occurred once. The chain employs TRBV6-6 and TRBJ1-5; no reliable D call. The CDR3 totals 12 residues. Trimming shortened V by 5 bases and J by 6 bases, and 8 bases separated the two germline ends. Germline-derived CDR1 and CDR2 are MNHNY and SVGAGI (reference sequence). The DNA for the CDR3 is TGTGCCAGCAGTCGGGTGGGTCAGCCCCAGCATTTT. Translating gives CASSRVGQPQHF.

The V call is TRBV18, the J call TRBJ2-2; D might be TRBD1 (6 bases). Looked up from germline, CDR1 is KGHSH and CDR2 is LQKENI. The length of the CDR3 is 17 residues. V was clipped by 3 bases and J by 2 bases, with 16 bases between them. CDR3 in amino acids: CASSPSQGTLNTGELFF. In nucleotides, the CDR3 is TGTGCCAGCTCACCTTCTCAGGGGACCCTAAACACCGGGGAGCTGTTTTTT.

The J gene is TRBJ2-5, the V gene TRBV27; 8 bases line up with TRBD1. The CDR3 runs to 14 residues. Germline CDR1 MNHEY, CDR2 SMNVEV (reference sequence). The J segment lost 4 bases and the V segment lost 5 bases, leaving 6 bases of the junction unmatched. In nucleotides, the CDR3 is TGTGCCAGCAGTCCATACGGACAGGGAGAGACCCAGTACTTC. It yields the protein CASSPYGQGETQYF.

V usage is TRBV9 and J usage is TRBJ2-7; 8 bases agree with TRBD1. The junction had 7 bases not matched to a gene; V was cut back by 4 bases and J by 4 bases. Germline CDR1 reads SGDLS; CDR2 reads YYNGEE. The CDR3 is 14 amino acids. The CDR3 DNA is TGTGCCAGCAGCCCGCAGGACAGGGTGTACGAGCAGTACTTC. Translating it yields CASSPQDRVYEQYF. Filled out from reference TRBV9 and TRBJ2-7, the complete variable domain reads DSGVTQTPKHLITATGQRVTLRCSPRSGDLSVYWYQQSLDQGLQFLIQYYNGEERAKGNILERFSAQQFPDLHSELNLSSLELGDSALYFCASSPQDRVYEQYFGPGTRLTVT.